The 5 T cell receptor beta chains in this list originate from one sample, sequenced in a study of cytomegalovirus exposure and HLA in healthy donors (TCRdb year 2017). Receptors were amplified or captured by the immunoSEQ multiplex PCR assay. For the multiplex PCR, a mixture combining 60 forward primers for TCR Vbeta segments and 13 reverse primers for TCR Jbeta segments was used. The source is immuneACCESS, and TCRdb retained only in-frame sequences with V and J called. Part of the clones is not carried over; for the studies checked, unresolved V genes explain less than half of this, and the remainder is unexplained. The sample yields some 200,000 clones; around 74% were counted once. Approximately 1.5% of the sample is in the top ten clones. The sequenced material came from PBMCs. These receptors were taken from a girl under 18 in good health and CMV-seropositive.

This sequence joins TRBV18 and TRBJ1-2, with no clear D. The ends were cut back, 4 bases at V and 6 bases at J, with 15 bases in the middle. Germline V gene lookup returns CDR1 KGHSH and CDR2 LQKENI. The CDR3 is 14 amino acids. The CDR3 here is CASSLQGVWDGYTF. The CDR3 DNA follows: TGTGCCAGCTCACTACAAGGAGTTTGGGATGGCTACACCTTC.

The V gene is TRBV6-6, the J gene TRBJ1-2; TRBD1 matches at 10 bases. This CDR3 spans 16 amino acids. Germline V CDR1 and CDR2: MNHNY, SVGAGI (reference sequence). V gave up 2 bases and J gave up 2 bases; unmatched junction bases: 5. The CDR3 loop reads CASSYLGTGENYGYTF. CDR3 sequence (DNA): TGTGCCAGCAGTTACCTGGGGACAGGGGAGAACTATGGCTACACCTTC.

The chain joins TRBV12-2 to TRBJ2-7; TRBD2, the D gene given by the table, was not confirmed from the DNA. TRBV12-2 is termed a pseudogene. This CDR3 is built from 15 residues. The CDR3 coding sequence is TGTGCAAGTCGCCAAATCAACGGGGAGGCATACGAGCAGTACTTC. Its protein product is CASRQINGEAYEQYF.

The chain uses TRBV4-3 and TRBJ1-2; 8 bases agree with TRBD1. The CDR3 is 15 residues long. The germline CDR1 and CDR2 sequences are LGHNA and YSLEER. Trimming removed 0 bases from V and 4 bases from J; junction bases left unmatched: 4. CDR3 nucleotide sequence: TGCGCCAGCAGCCAAGACAGGGGGCTGGGCTATGGCTACACCTTC. Translating it yields CASSQDRGLGYGYTF.

The chain combines TRBV5-5 with TRBJ2-7; a weak D match, TRBD1 (6 bases). The V end was cut by 0 bases, the J end by 7 bases, with 20 bases between. This CDR3 has 16 amino acids. CDR1 SGHKS and CDR2 YYEKEE come from the germline V gene (reference sequence). CDR3 DNA sequence: TGTGCCAGCAGCTTGGGCCCTTCCTCCAGGGGTTGGGAGCAGTACTTC. Its protein is CASSLGPSSRGWEQYF.